The T cell receptor beta chain under discussion was sequenced for a study of T cell repertoires in cytomegalovirus infection. This clonotype was seen many times. This CDR3 is built from 15 residues. V was pared by 5 bases and J by 10 bases, with 23 bases between. Germline loops: CDR1 SGHTA, CDR2 FQGNSA. From the reads, TCRdb called clonotypes with MiXCR, one entry per CDR3 protein. The repertoire holds a few hundred thousand distinct CDR3 sequences, with approximately 14% as singletons. The sequence was obtained from a human donor in good health (CMV status not recorded). Some clones in this sample may be carry-over from other donors' samples. The chain is built from TRBV7-2 and TRBJ1-1, with TRBD1 as a possible D gene (5 bases). The sequenced sample was PBMCs. CDR3 in amino acids: CASSLRGVGGLGAFF. In DNA form, the CDR3 reads TGTGCCAGCAGCCTCCGGGGCGTCGGAGGCCTGGGAGCTTTCTTT.